This is a list of T cell receptor beta chains from one sample in a study of T-cell memory formation after mild COVID-19. TCRdb analysed the 5' RACE reads with MiXCR anew, one entry per CDR3 protein. The sample comprises roughly 320,000 distinct CDR3 sequences, 25% to 30% of which are singletons, and approximately 13% rests with the top ten. The material sequenced was PBMCs or a T cell subset sorted from them (not recorded which). These receptors were obtained from an adult woman who had mild COVID-19 (a few samples of this study predate the infection). Cell type and time point are not known. The CDR3 runs from the conserved cysteine through the conserved F or W. A D gene is named only where the DNA matches it firmly. Expanded clones get a size class; other rows say once, few or many, or leave the size out.

.,many,TRBV29-1,TRBJ2-1,TGCAGCACTCAGACACTGCAAGGTGAGCAGTTCTTC,CSTQTLQGEQFF
.,many,TRBV29-1,TRBJ2-7,TGCAGCGTTATGTCGGGCGAGCAGTACTTC,CSVMSGEQYF
TRBD1,.,TRBV15,TRBJ1-5,TGTGCCACCAGCAGAGGTGACAGGGAAGGCCAGCCCCAGCATTTT,CATSRGDREGQPQHF
.,.,TRBV7-9,TRBJ2-1,TGTGCCAGCAGCTCCTCGAGGGTTCACCGGGAGTACAATGAGCAGTTCTTC,CASSSSRVHREYNEQFF
.,.,TRBV20-1,TRBJ1-5,TGCAGTGCCATAGCAAACGGGGCATTCGGCAATCAGCCCCAGCATTTT,CSAIANGAFGNQPQHF
TRBD2,.,TRBV10-3,TRBJ2-3,TGTGCCATCAGTATCCTGGGGCGGGAGGCGACAGATACGCAGTATTTT,CAISILGREATDTQYF
TRBD1,.,TRBV7-2,TRBJ1-2,TGTGCCAGCAGCCCGACTAGACAGGGAATCTATGGCTACACCTTC,CASSPTRQGIYGYTF
TRBD2,.,TRBV20-1,TRBJ2-5,TGCAGTGCGGACCGCACTAGCGGAGAACAAGAGACCCAGTACTTC,CSADRTSGEQETQYF
.,few,TRBV12-3/TRBV12-4,TRBJ1-6,TGTGCCAGCAGTTTGCGGATAGATAATTCACCCCTCCACTTT,CASSLRIDNSPLHF
TRBD2,.,TRBV7-2,TRBJ2-1,TGTGCCAGCAGCTTATCCCGGACTAGCGGGAACAATGAGCAGTTCTTC,CASSLSRTSGNNEQFF
TRBD2,few,TRBV5-5,TRBJ2-5,TGTGCCAGCAGCGGGATAGCGGGTATTGAAGAGACCCAGTACTTC,CASSGIAGIEETQYF
TRBD2,.,TRBV18,TRBJ2-1,TGTGCCAGCTCACCAAGGACTAGCGGTGACAATGAGCAGTTCTTC,CASSPRTSGDNEQFF
.,few,TRBV4-1,TRBJ2-1,TGCGCCAGCAGCCAAAACAGGCCCTTCTCCTACAATGAGCAGTTCTTC,CASSQNRPFSYNEQFF
.,.,TRBV6-2/TRBV6-3,TRBJ2-7,TGTGCCAGCAGGGCGGCGGCCTACGAGCAGTACTTC,CASRAAAYEQYF
TRBD1,few,TRBV29-1,TRBJ2-7,TGCAGCGTGGGACAGGGAACCGACGAGCAGTACTTC,CSVGQGTDEQYF
TRBD1,.,TRBV4-1,TRBJ1-5,TGCGCCAGCAGCCGGACAGGGTTAGGACCCCAGCATTTT,CASSRTGLGPQHF
.,few,TRBV18,TRBJ1-2,TGTGCCAGCTCACCACCGCGGGACGGGTACTATGGCTACACCTTC,CASSPPRDGYYGYTF
TRBD2,many,TRBV4-2,TRBJ2-3,TGTGCCAGCAGCCAAGATGGTAGCGGGAGGACGAATACGCAGTATTTT,CASSQDGSGRTNTQYF
.,.,TRBV2,TRBJ1-6,TGTGCCAGCTTTACGGTTACACCCCTCCACTTT,CASFTVTPLHF
TRBD2,few,TRBV9,TRBJ2-2,TGTGCCAGCAGCGTAGGTCGCGGGGGGAACACCGGGGAGCTGTTTTTT,CASSVGRGGNTGELFF
.,.,TRBV12-3/TRBV12-4,TRBJ2-7,TGTGCCAGCAGTCGCCTCGGGGCAGGGACCCACGAGCAGTACTTC,CASSRLGAGTHEQYF
TRBD2,few,TRBV7-2,TRBJ2-2,TGTGCCAGCAGCCCTGACCTCGGACTAGCGGGAGTCGGGGAGCTGTTTTTT,CASSPDLGLAGVGELFF
TRBD1,.,TRBV20-1,TRBJ1-6,TGCAGTGCCTCTAATCGGGACAGTAGAAATTCACCCCTCCACTTT,CSASNRDSRNSPLHF
.,.,TRBV7-9,TRBJ1-1,TGTGCCAGCAGCATGGGACTCCCAAACACTGAAGCTTTCTTT,CASSMGLPNTEAFF
.,few,TRBV4-1,TRBJ2-7,TGCGCCAGCAGCCAAGTGGGGGGGGACAGCGTAATAGAGCAGTACTTC,CASSQVGGDSVIEQYF
TRBD2,.,TRBV12-3/TRBV12-4,TRBJ2-1,TGTGCCAGCAGCCTCACGGGGGGGAGAACCTACAATGAGCAGTTCTTC,CASSLTGGRTYNEQFF
.,once,TRBV29-1,TRBJ1-1,TGCAGCGCCTTCCTCCCTCTGAACACTGAAGCTTTCTTT,CSAFLPLNTEAFF
.,many,TRBV24-1,TRBJ2-2,TGTGCCACCAGTAGGCTTTCCGGGGAGCTGTTTTTT,CATSRLSGELFF
.,few,TRBV29-1,TRBJ2-7,TGCAGCGTTGAAGTAGGTGGGAGGACCTCCTACGAGCAGTACTTC,CSVEVGGRTSYEQYF
TRBD2,few,TRBV20-1,TRBJ2-1,TGCAGTGTTTGGTCTAGCGGGAATCCTCATCCCGATGAGCAGTTCTTC,CSVWSSGNPHPDEQFF
.,.,TRBV29-1,TRBJ1-3,TGCAGCGTTGAAGTACTTGGAAACACCATATATTTT,CSVEVLGNTIYF
.,few,TRBV3-1,TRBJ2-3,TGTGCCAGCAGCCAAGAAAGATCAGATACGCAGTATTTT,CASSQERSDTQYF
TRBD1,few,TRBV27,TRBJ2-7,TGTGCCAGCAGTCGGAGCCAGGCGGGGACAGGGGGAGTCAACGAGCAGTACTTC,CASSRSQAGTGGVNEQYF
TRBD1,.,TRBV6-1,TRBJ1-1,TGTGCCAGCAGTTTGACAGGGGGCGCATTAGGCGAAGCTTTCTTT,CASSLTGGALGEAFF
.,few,TRBV27,TRBJ1-3,TGTGCCAGCAGTACACACGGGAGTGGATCTGGAAACACCATATATTTT,CASSTHGSGSGNTIYF
TRBD2,few,TRBV4-3,TRBJ2-7,TGCGCCAGCAGCCCCGAGGGACTAGCGGGAGGTACCACCTACGAGCAGTACTTC,CASSPEGLAGGTTYEQYF
TRBD2,.,TRBV4-1,TRBJ2-1,TGCGCCAGCAGCCAGATCGGGACTAGCGGGAGCAATGAGCAGTTCTTC,CASSQIGTSGSNEQFF
.,.,TRBV7-8,TRBJ2-6,TGTGCCAGCAGCCCCTGGGAGTTGAGCTCTGGGGCCAACGTCCTGACTTTC,CASSPWELSSGANVLTF
.,.,TRBV6-1,TRBJ1-1,TGTGCCAGCAGTGGGGGGGTTGGAGGGCCGACTGAAGCTTTCTTT,CASSGGVGGPTEAFF
TRBD1,.,TRBV2,TRBJ2-2,TGTGCCAGCAGACCCACAGGGGGCGCGAACACCGGGGAGCTGTTTTTT,CASRPTGGANTGELFF
TRBD1,.,TRBV5-1,TRBJ1-2,TGCGCCAGCAGACGGGACAGGGCAGGGGTATCTAACTATGGCTACACCTTC,CASRRDRAGVSNYGYTF
.,few,TRBV12-3/TRBV12-4,TRBJ2-2,TGTGCCAGCAGTTTTTGGGCCGGGGAGCTGTTTTTT,CASSFWAGELFF
.,.,TRBV2,TRBJ2-7,TGTGCCGCGGGGCGGGGCTACGAGCAGTACTTC,CAAGRGYEQYF